This TCR beta chain was sequenced in a study of blood T cell repertoires in COVID-19. The V gene's germline CDR1 is LNHDA and CDR2 SQIVND (reference sequence). V was clipped by 3 bases and J by 4 bases, with 6 bases between them. CDR3 length: 12 amino acids. In Cohort 3, a recovered donor had either two negative PCRs, clearance, or symptom resolution. The repertoire was sequenced with immunoSEQ multiplex PCR; TCRdb's copy has only in-frame clones and lacks some. The table records approximately 230,000 clones, 75% to 90% of them present only once. The chain carries TRBV19 and TRBJ1-2; no clear D gene. The TCR was taken from a woman aged 25 to 39 who had recovered from COVID-19. The sequenced material came from PBMCs or T cells enriched from blood (not recorded which). The CDR3, as DNA: TGTGCCAGTAGTATCCCGTCCTATGGCTACACCTTC. Translating it yields CASSIPSYGYTF.